One sample yielded the 8 T cell receptor beta chains listed below, sequenced in a study of blood T cell repertoires in COVID-19. Here immunoSEQ multiplex PCR was the method, and the copy in TCRdb shows in-frame clones only, minus some. The profile covers about 230,000 clones, with 80% to 90% appearing a single time and under 14% taken by the ten largest. Sequences were obtained from peripheral blood. These TCRs come from a middle-aged man with COVID-19, enrolled during active disease.

The V gene is TRBV27, the J gene TRBJ1-2; TRBD1 matches at 9 bases. Unmatched junction bases numbered 8, after V lost 5 bases and J lost 4 bases. Germline lookup yields CDR1 MNHEY and CDR2 SMNVEV (reference sequence). The CDR3 covers 15 residues. CDR3 in DNA: TGTGCCAGCAGTCCCCGGACAGGGGATCGCTATGGCTACACCTTC. Translated, it gives CASSPRTGDRYGYTF.

The chain is built from TRBV20-1 and TRBJ1-2, with D perhaps TRBD1 (5 bases). Trimming took 3 bases from V and 4 from J, leaving 12 bases between them. This CDR3 region has 13 residues. Germline V gives CDR1 DFQATT, CDR2 SNEGSKA (reference sequence). The CDR3 region is CSASLLGAYGYTF. DNA of the CDR3: TGCAGTGCTAGTCTCTTAGGGGCCTATGGCTACACCTTC.

This chain connects TRBV30 to TRBJ1-3, with D hard to call. Germline V gives CDR1 GTSNPN, CDR2 SVGIG (reference sequence). This CDR3 contains 14 residues. V lost 3 bases, J lost 0 bases, and 9 bases lay in between. The CDR3 sequence: CAWSGSVSGNTIYF. The CDR3 DNA sequence: TGTGCCTGGAGCGGGAGCGTCTCTGGAAACACCATATATTTT.

The chain is built from TRBV7-9 and TRBJ2-4, with 11 bases matching TRBD2. Germline V gives CDR1 SEHNR, CDR2 FQNEAQ (reference sequence). V lost 7 bases and J lost 0; bases outside the gene matches: 8. The CDR3 runs to 17 residues. CDR3 sequence reads: CASTGTSGNIAKNIQYF. The CDR3 bases are TGTGCCAGCACCGGGACTAGCGGAAACATAGCCAAAAACATTCAGTACTTC.

This clone showed up just once. CDR3 bases: TGCGCCAGCAGCTTAACAGGGGGCGCGGGGCTTAATGAAAAACTGTTTTTT. Its translation is CASSLTGGAGLNEKLFF. The chain recombines TRBV5-1 with TRBJ1-4; TRBD1 aligns across 9 bases. After removal of 2 bases from V and 4 bases from J, the junction contained 9 bases not matched to a gene. Germline CDR1 reads SGHRS; CDR2 reads YFSETQ. There are 17 residues in the CDR3.

CDR3 loop: CASSISGSTDTQYF. The CDR3 nucleotides read TGTGCCAGCAGCATTAGCGGTAGCACAGATACGCAGTATTTT. The chain joins TRBV7-3 to TRBJ2-3, with a possible D match to TRBD2 (6 bases). V dropped 5 bases and J dropped 0 bases, with 9 bases sitting between them. This CDR3 spans 14 amino acids. CDR1 and CDR2 from the germline V gene are SGHTA and FQGTGA.

J is TRBJ2-6 and V is TRBV5-4; tentative D call: TRBD1 (6 bases). Trimming removed 6 bases at V and 0 bases at J, with 16 bases between. Germline CDR1 reads SGHNT; CDR2 reads YYREEE (reference sequence). There are 17 residues in the CDR3. The CDR3 protein is CASTPGQGLSGANVLTF. CDR3 in DNA: TGTGCCAGCACGCCGGGACAAGGGCTCTCTGGGGCCAACGTCCTGACTTTC.

The chain employs TRBV27 and TRBJ2-1, with 7 nucleotides matching TRBD2. The germline V gene has CDR1 MNHEY and CDR2 SMNVEV (reference sequence). The CDR3 is made up of 15 amino acids. With 7 bases clipped from V and 11 bases from J, the junction kept 17 bases outside the gene matches. The CDR3 is CASTPWGGPSPQQFF. The DNA of the CDR3 is TGTGCCAGCACCCCTTGGGGAGGGCCCTCCCCCCAGCAGTTCTTC.